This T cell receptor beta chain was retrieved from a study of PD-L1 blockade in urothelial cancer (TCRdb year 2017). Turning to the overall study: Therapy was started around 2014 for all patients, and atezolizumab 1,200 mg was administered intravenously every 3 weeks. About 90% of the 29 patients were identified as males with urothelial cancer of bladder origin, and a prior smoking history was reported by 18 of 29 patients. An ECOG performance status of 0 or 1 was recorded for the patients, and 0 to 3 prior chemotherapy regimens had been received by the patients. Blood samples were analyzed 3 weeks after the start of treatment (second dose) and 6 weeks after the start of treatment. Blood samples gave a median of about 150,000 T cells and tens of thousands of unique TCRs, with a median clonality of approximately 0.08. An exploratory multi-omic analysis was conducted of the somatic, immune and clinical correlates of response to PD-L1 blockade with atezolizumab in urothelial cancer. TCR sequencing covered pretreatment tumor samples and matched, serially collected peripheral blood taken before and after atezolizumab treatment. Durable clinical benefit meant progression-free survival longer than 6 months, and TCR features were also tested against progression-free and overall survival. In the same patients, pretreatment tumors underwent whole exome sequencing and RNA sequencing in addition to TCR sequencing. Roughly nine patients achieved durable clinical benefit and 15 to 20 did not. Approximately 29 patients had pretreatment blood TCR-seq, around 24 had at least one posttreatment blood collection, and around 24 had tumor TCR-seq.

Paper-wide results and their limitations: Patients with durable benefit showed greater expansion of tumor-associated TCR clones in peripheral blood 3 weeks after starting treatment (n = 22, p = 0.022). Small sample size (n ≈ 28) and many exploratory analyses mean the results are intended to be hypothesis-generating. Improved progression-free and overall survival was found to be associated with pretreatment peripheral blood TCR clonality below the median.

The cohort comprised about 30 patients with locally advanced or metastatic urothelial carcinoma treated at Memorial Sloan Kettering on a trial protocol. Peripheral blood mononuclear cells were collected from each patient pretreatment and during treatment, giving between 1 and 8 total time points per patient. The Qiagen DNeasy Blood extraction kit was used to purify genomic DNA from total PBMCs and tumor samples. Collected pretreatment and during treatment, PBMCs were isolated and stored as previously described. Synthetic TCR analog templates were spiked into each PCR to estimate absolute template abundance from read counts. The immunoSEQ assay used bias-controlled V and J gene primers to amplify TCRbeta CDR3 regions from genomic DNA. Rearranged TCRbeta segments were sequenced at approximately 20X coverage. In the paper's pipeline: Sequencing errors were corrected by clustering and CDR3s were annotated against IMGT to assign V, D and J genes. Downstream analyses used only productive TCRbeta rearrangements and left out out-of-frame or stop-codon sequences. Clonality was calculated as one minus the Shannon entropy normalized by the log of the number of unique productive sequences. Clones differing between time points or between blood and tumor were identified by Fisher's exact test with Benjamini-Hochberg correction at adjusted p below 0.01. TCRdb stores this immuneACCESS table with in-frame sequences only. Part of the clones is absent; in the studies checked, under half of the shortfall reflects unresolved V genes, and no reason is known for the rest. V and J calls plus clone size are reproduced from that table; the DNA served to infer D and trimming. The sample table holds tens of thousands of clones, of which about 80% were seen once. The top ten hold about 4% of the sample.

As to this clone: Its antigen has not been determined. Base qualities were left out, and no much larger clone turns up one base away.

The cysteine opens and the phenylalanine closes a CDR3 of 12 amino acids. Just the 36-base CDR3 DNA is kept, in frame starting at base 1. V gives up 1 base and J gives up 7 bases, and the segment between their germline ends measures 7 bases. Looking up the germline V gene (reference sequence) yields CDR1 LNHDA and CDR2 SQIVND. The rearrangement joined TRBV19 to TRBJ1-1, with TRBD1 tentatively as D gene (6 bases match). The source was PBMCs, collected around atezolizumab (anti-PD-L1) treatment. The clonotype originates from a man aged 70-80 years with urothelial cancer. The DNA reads TGTGCCAGTAGTATAGGCAGGGGTGAAGCTTTCTTT. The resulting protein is CASSIGRGEAFF. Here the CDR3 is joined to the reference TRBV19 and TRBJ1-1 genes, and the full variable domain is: DGGITQSPKYLFRKEGQNVTLSCEQNLNHDAMYWYRQDPGQGLRLIYYSQIVNDFQKGDIAEGYSVSREKKESFPLTVTSAQKNPTAFYLCASSIGRGEAFFGQGTRLTVV.